These 14 T cell receptor beta chains were all obtained from the same sample, sequenced in a study of shared clonotypes between healthy human individuals. Measured with immunoSEQ multiplex PCR; TCRdb has only the in-frame clones, and not every one. The sample includes approximately 2.1 million clones, more than 80% of them seen just once. Material for sequencing was naive CD4+ T cells from PBMCs. Subset reported: CD45RA+ positively selected. Receptor source: a man aged 18-30 years in good health. Some clones in this sample may be carry-over from other donors' samples.

The table lists this clone with a count of one. V gene TRBV2 combines with J gene TRBJ2-1; TRBD1 aligns across 7 bases. V lost 10 bases and J lost 3; bases outside the gene matches: 9. Germline loops: CDR1 SNHLY, CDR2 FYNNEI. The CDR3 is made up of 14 amino acids. CDR3: CATNRDRSYNEQFF. In DNA, the CDR3 is TGTGCCACCAACCGGGACAGAAGCTACAATGAGCAGTTCTTC.

This chain joins TRBV11-3 and TRBJ2-3, with TRBD1 as a possible D gene (5 bases). V was trimmed by 5 bases and J by 2 bases, leaving 11 bases between them. The germline gives CDR1 SGHNT, CDR2 YENEEA. The CDR3 is made up of 14 amino acids. The CDR3 protein is CASSPGPYTDTQYF. CDR3 bases: TGTGCCAGCAGCCCAGGGCCCTACACAGATACGCAGTATTTT.

The chain recombines TRBV28 with TRBJ2-3, with 8 nucleotides matching TRBD1. V lost 5 bases and J lost 3; bases outside the gene matches: 7. This CDR3 has 15 amino acids. CDR1 is MDHEN, CDR2 SYDVKM, per germline. The CDR3, as DNA: TGTGCCAGCAGTACATCGGACAGGGCGACAGATACGCAGTATTTT. Its protein is CASSTSDRATDTQYF.

The DNA of the CDR3 is TGTGCCAGCACTAGCGGGAGGGGCGACGAGCAGTACTTC. It codes for CASTSGRGDEQYF. This chain joins TRBV7-6 and TRBJ2-7; 12 positions match TRBD2. The CDR3 is made up of 13 amino acids. Germline assignment: CDR1 SGHVS and CDR2 FNYEAQ. V dropped 7 bases and J dropped 5; count of bases not matched to a gene: 3.

This chain connects TRBV5-1 to TRBJ2-2; perhaps TRBD2 as D (5 bases). The CDR3 spans 15 residues. V was trimmed by 0 bases and J by 4 bases, leaving 10 bases between them. Germline V gives CDR1 SGHRS, CDR2 YFSETQ. In DNA, the CDR3 is TGCGCCAGCAGCTTGGTAGGGCGGGTCACCGGGGAGCTGTTTTTT. It is translated as CASSLVGRVTGELFF.

About this clone itself: This CDR3 is also generated by other DNA sequences in the sample. The rearrangement joins TRBV5-6 to TRBJ2-7; D remains ambiguous. CDR1 and CDR2 from the germline V gene are SGHDT and YYEEEE. Trimming shortened V by 0 bases and J by 4 bases, and 5 bases separated the two germline ends. CDR3 length equals 12 residues. In DNA, the CDR3 is TGTGCCAGCAGCTTGGACGGGTACGAGCAGTACTTC. Translation gives CASSLDGYEQYF.

CDR3 in DNA: TGCGCCAGCAGCTTAACAGGGTCGGGGTACGAGCAGTACTTC. Translation: CASSLTGSGYEQYF. The V call is TRBV5-1, the J call TRBJ2-7, with a possible D match to TRBD1 (6 bases). The V end lost 2 bases, the J end lost 4 bases, and 13 bases lay between the germline ends. Germline assignment: CDR1 SGHRS and CDR2 YFSETQ. The CDR3 consists of 14 residues.

The chain couples TRBV5-6 to TRBJ2-3; D is undetermined. Germline V CDR1 and CDR2: SGHDT, YYEEEE. V was cut by 0 bases and J by 13 bases, with 12 bases left in between. There are 12 residues in the CDR3. The CDR3 DNA follows: TGTGCCAGCAGCTTGGGTGGACCAAGGGAGTATTTT. Protein sequence: CASSLGGPREYF.

This chain uses TRBV6-6 with TRBJ2-7; a weak D match, TRBD2 (5 bases). This CDR3 has 11 amino acids. Germline V lookup: CDR1 MNHNY, CDR2 SVGAGI (reference sequence). The V gene lost 3 bases and the J gene lost 6 bases, with 6 bases spanning the gap. The chain's CDR3 is CASSYGGEQYF. Here the CDR3 DNA reads TGTGCCAGCAGTTATGGAGGCGAGCAGTACTTC.

The CDR3 spells CASYLAENTEAFF. The CDR3 DNA sequence: TGTGCCAGCTACCTGGCAGAGAACACTGAAGCTTTCTTT. The V and J genes are TRBV28 and TRBJ1-1; D gene uncertain. Per germline, CDR1 MDHEN and CDR2 SYDVKM. The CDR3 has 13 residues. V dropped 8 bases and J dropped 1 base, with 11 bases sitting between them.

The chain is built from TRBV7-2 and TRBJ2-5; 8 nucleotides line up with TRBD1. The CDR3 is 17 residues long. V trimming: 5 bases; J trimming: 4 bases; junction bases outside the gene matches: 15. Germline-derived CDR1 and CDR2 are SGHTA and FQGNSA. CDR3 residues: CASSPGQGRGRGETQYF. The CDR3 DNA follows: TGTGCCAGCAGCCCCGGACAGGGTAGAGGGCGAGGAGAGACCCAGTACTTC.

This clone was counted a few times. V is TRBV10-3 and J is TRBJ2-7; 10 nucleotides align to TRBD1. The CDR3 is 13 residues long. V lost 6 bases and J lost 2; bases outside the gene matches: 1. Germline V gene data show CDR1 as ENHRY and CDR2 as SYGVKD. The CDR3: CAIRTGGPYEQYF. The CDR3, as DNA: TGTGCCATCAGGACAGGGGGCCCCTACGAGCAGTACTTC.

The chain is built from TRBV28 and TRBJ2-3; D not resolved. CDR1 and CDR2 from the germline V gene are MDHEN and SYDVKM. V dropped 2 bases and J dropped 1 base, with 7 bases sitting between them. This CDR3 spans 14 amino acids. CDR3 sequence reads: CASSLQLRTDTQYF. The CDR3 bases are TGTGCCAGCAGTTTACAACTCCGCACAGATACGCAGTATTTT.

The chain joins TRBV4-1 to TRBJ2-5, with 10 bases aligning to TRBD2. This CDR3 region has 17 residues. The germline V gene encodes CDR1 MGHRA and CDR2 YSYEKL. The V gene end was trimmed by 0 bases and the J gene end by 2 bases; junction bases not matched to a gene: 6. CDR3 in amino acids: CASSQDVTAGGQETQYF. In DNA, the CDR3 is TGCGCCAGCAGCCAAGATGTAACAGCGGGAGGGCAAGAGACCCAGTACTTC.